This T cell receptor (beta chain) was retrieved from a study of beta chain features in type 1 diabetes (dated by TCRdb to 2016 to 2018). Describing the broader study: Mean age, gender distribution, total cell number and subset yield did not differ between patients and healthy donors. A total of about 110 million sorted cells were examined across all samples, and the number of cells per subset was strongly correlated with RNA yield. The study compared TCRB repertoires of sorted circulating CD4+ T cell subsets between recently diagnosed type 1 diabetes patients and matched healthy donors. Regulatory and stem cell-like memory subsets were isolated from only 8 patients and roughly eight healthy donors, whereas naive and central memory subsets came from all 30 or so donors. What the study reported, not specific to this receptor: Type 1 diabetes patients showed a moderate but significant shortening of TCRB CDR3 length in all four CD4+ subsets. Patients with type 1 diabetes made fewer insertions and deleted more nucleotides at VDJ recombination sites, implying thymic rearrangement abnormalities. The naive, central memory and regulatory TCRB repertoires appeared to resemble one another more closely among patients than among healthy donors. Because the HLA sub-analyses included only small numbers of individuals, any influence of HLA type on TCRB rearrangement was left unresolved. Shorter templates might be favored by PCR, yet because patient and control samples were amplified and corrected together, any such skew would affect both groups equally. Because cDNA was sequenced instead of genomic DNA, activated cells with high expression could be over-represented, although the groups did not differ in activation or CD3 levels.

With respect to this clone: Its binding antigen is unknown. Base qualities are not recorded, but no much larger clone differs from it by a single base.

From each donor, a single peripheral blood sample of about 100 mL on average was drawn into heparinised tubes. Using a panel that included CD45RO, CCR7, CD25, CD127, CD95 and CD27, naive, central memory, regulatory and stem cell-like memory CD4+ T cells were sorted on a BD FACSAria II. Every sorted population had a purity above 95%. PBMCs were separated immediately by Lymphoprep density gradient centrifugation and were stained directly, without being cultured. So that batch effects would be minimized, each experiment stained and sorted samples in pairs, pairing one healthy donor with one patient. The entire isolated RNA was reverse transcribed using the High Capacity cDNA Reverse Transcription Kit, and thus expressed TCRB transcripts were sequenced. Naive, central memory and regulatory T cell samples underwent deep immunoSEQ sequencing, averaging about 3.57 million total reads per sample. Sorted cells were lysed in RLT buffer and RNA was extracted with DNase-treated RNeasy Micro or Mini kits, depending on cell number. To prevent cross-contamination, every cell subset was processed on its own, while patient and healthy donor samples were processed together. The immunoSEQ multiplex PCR was used to amplify TCRB sequences from cDNA, yielding 87-bp fragments that span the CDR3 region. Sequencing of the amplicons was performed on the Illumina HiSeq platform. Turning to the authors' computational methods: Synthetic template baselines were used to correct PCR bias computationally, reads within Hamming distance 2 were collapsed together, and singletons that could not be merged were discarded. Reads were aligned against IMGT to assign V, D and J genes, CDR3 length and insertions or deletions at six rearrangement sites. Within each subset, clonotype counts were normalized to the number of sorted cells before true diversity and Gini coefficients were calculated with the tcR R package. Repertoire sharing was quantified using the overlap coefficient calculated on TCRB nucleotide sequences. The table was pulled from immuneACCESS by TCRdb, which kept in-frame rearrangements only. Such tables lose some clones; where checked, under half of the loss comes from unresolved V genes, and the rest has no known cause. That table gives V, J and clone size, and the DNA gave D and trimming. The sample includes approximately 140,000 clones, with roughly 10% observed a single time. Together, the top ten hold about 0.6% of the sample.

Including cysteine and phenylalanine, the CDR3 has 13 amino acids. Left in the record is the CDR3 DNA by itself, 39 bases read in frame from the first base. CDR1 and CDR2 (SQVTM, ANQGSEA) derive from the germline V gene. Trimming takes 4 bases from V and 0 bases from J, and the germline ends sit 9 bases apart. The sample consisted of central memory CD4+ T cells from blood. This sequence was found in a woman aged 40 to 50 in good health. The rearranged segments are TRBV29-1 and TRBJ1-1; possibly the D gene is TRBD1, per 6 matching bases. The CDR3 amino acid sequence is: CSVVRGLNTEAFF. The nucleotides are TGCAGCGTTGTTAGGGGGTTGAACACTGAAGCTTTCTTT.